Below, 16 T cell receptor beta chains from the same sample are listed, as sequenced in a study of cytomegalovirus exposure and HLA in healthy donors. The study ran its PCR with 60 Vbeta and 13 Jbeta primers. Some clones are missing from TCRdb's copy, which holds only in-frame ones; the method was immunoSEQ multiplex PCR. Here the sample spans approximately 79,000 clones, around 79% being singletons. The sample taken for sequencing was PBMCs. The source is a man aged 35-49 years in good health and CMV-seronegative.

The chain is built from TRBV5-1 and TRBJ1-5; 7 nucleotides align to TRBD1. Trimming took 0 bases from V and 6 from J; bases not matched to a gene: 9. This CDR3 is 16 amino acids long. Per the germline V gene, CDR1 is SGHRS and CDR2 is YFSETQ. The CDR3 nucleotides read TGCGCCAGCAGCTTGGCCTCCGGGACAGTGCCTCAGCCCCAGCATTTT. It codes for CASSLASGTVPQPQHF.

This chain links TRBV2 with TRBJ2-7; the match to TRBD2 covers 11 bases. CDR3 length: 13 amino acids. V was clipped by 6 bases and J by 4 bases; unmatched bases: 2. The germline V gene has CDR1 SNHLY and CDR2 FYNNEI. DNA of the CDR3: TGTGCCAGCAGAGTAGCGGGAGGGTACGAGCAGTACTTC. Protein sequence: CASRVAGGYEQYF.

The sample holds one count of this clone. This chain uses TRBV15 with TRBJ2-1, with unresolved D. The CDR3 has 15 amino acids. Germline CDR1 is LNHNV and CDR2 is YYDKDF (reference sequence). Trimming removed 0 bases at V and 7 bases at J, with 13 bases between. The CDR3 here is CATSRDEGEVNEQFF. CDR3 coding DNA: TGTGCCACCAGCAGAGATGAAGGCGAGGTGAATGAGCAGTTCTTC.

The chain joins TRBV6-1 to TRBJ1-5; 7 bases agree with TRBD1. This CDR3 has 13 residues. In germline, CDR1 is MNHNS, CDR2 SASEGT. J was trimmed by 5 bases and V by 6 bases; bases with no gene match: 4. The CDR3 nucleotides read TGTGCCAGCAGAGACAGGGCCGATCAGCCCCAGCATTTT. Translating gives CASRDRADQPQHF.

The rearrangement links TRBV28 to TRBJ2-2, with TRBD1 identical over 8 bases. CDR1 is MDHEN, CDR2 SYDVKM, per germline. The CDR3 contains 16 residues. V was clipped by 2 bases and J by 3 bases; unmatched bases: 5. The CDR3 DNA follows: TGTGCCAGCAGTTTAGTTCTGGACAGGGACACCGGGGAGCTGTTTTTT. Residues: CASSLVLDRDTGELFF.

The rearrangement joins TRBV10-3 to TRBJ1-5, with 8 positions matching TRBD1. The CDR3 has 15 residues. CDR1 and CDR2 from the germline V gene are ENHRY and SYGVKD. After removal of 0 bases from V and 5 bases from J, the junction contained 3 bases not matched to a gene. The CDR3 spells CAISESSGQDQPQHF. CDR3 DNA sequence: TGTGCCATCAGTGAGTCTTCGGGACAGGATCAGCCCCAGCATTTT.

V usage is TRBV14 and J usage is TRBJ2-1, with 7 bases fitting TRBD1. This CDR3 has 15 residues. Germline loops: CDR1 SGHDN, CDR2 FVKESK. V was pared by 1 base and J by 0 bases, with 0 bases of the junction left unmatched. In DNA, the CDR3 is TGTGCCAGCAGCCAAGGGACAGGCTCCTACAATGAGCAGTTCTTC. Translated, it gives CASSQGTGSYNEQFF.

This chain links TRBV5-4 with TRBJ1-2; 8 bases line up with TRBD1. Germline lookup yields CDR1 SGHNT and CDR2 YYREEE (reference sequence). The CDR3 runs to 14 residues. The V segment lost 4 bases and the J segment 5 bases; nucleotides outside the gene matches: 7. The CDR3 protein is CASSPDRVAYGYTF. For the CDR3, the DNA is TGTGCCAGCAGCCCGGACAGGGTCGCTTATGGCTACACCTTC.

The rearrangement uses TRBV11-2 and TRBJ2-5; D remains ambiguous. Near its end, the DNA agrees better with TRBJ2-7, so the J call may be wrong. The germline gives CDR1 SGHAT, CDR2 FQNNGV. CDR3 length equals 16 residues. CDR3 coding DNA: TGTGCCAGCAGCTTAAAGAGGTTAGCAGTTTACAACGAGCAGTACTTC. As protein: CASSLKRLAVYNEQYF.

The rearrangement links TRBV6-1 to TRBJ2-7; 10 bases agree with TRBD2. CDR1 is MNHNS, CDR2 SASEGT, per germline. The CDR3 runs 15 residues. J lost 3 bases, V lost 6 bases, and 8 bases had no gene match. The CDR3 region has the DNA TGTGCCAGCAGCCCCGCTAGCGGGAGCCTCTACGAGCAGTACTTC. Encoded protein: CASSPASGSLYEQYF.

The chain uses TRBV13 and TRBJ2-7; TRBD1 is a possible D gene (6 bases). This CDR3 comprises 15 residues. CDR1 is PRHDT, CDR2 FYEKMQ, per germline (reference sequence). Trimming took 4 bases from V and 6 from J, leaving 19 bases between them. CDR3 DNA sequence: TGTGCCAGCAGCTCAAATTACAGGGACGAGGGCGAGCAGTACTTC. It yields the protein CASSSNYRDEGEQYF.

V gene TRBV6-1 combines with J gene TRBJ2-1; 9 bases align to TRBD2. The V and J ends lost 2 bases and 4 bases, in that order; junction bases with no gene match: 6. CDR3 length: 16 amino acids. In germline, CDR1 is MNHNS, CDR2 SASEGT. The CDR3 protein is CASSEFAGGSYNEQFF. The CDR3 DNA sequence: TGTGCCAGCAGTGAATTCGCGGGAGGGTCGTACAATGAGCAGTTCTTC.

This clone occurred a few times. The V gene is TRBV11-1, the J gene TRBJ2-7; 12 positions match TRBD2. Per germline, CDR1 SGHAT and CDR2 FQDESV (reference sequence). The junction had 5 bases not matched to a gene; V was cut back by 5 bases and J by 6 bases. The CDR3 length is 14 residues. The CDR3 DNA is TGTGCCAGCAGCGAAAGGACTAGCGGGACCGAGCAGTACTTC. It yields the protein CASSERTSGTEQYF.

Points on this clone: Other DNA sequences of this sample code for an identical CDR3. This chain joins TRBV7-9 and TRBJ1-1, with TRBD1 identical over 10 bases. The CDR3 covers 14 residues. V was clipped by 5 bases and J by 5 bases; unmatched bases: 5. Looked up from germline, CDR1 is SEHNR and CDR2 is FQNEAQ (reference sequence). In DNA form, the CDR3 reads TGTGCCAGCAGCCGGACAGGGGGTAAGACTGAAGCTTTCTTT. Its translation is CASSRTGGKTEAFF.

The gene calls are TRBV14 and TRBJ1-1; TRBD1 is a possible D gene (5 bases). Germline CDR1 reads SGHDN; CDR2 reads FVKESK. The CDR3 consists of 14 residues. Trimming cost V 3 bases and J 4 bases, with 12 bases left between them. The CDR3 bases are TGTGCCAGCAGCCAGCTCAGGGTGAGCACTGAAGCTTTCTTT. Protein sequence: CASSQLRVSTEAFF.

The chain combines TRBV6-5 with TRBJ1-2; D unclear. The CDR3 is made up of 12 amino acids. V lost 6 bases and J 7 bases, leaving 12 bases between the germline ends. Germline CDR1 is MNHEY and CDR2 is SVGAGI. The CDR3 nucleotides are TGTGCCAGCAGGGTAGCGACGGGTGGCTACACCTTC. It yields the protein CASRVATGGYTF.